One T cell receptor (beta chain) is described in this entry. The antigen remains unidentified. Whoever was chosen for sequencing had shown CD8+CD57+ cell expansion by flow cytometry. Severe acquired aplastic anemia was the diagnosis recorded for all patients. The study profiled TCR beta VDJ and CDR3 using genomic DNA as template. TCRdb fed the reads into MiXCR, producing one record per CDR3 protein. The repertoire has approximately 300,000 distinct CDR3 sequences, under 60% of them found once; the top ten carry 1% to 1.5%. These data belong to a study of CD8+CD57+ T cells in acquired aplastic anemia. The wider study: An average of roughly 3 ug of DNA was obtained from sorted CD4+ and CD8+ cells. Study-wide results and caveats: About 30 was the count of CD8+ CDR3 sequences that patients shared with controls. Statistical testing detected no significant gap in CD8+ Simpson's diversity between patients and controls.

V lost 4 bases and J lost 4, with 26 bases in between. CDR3 size: 19 residues. Germline V lookup: CDR1 SGHRS, CDR2 YFSETQ. The sequenced material came from sorted CD4+, CD8+, or CD8+CD57+ T cells (not recorded which) from PBMCs. The rearrangement uses TRBV5-1 and TRBJ2-2; D possibly corresponds to TRBD2 (7 bases). The receptor was derived from a human donor with aplastic anemia. CDR3: CASSRTEFSGGAGTGELFF. The CDR3 DNA sequence: TGCGCCAGCAGCCGCACCGAATTTTCTGGGGGGGCCGGCACCGGGGAGCTGTTTTTT.